The entry below describes one T cell receptor (beta chain). Its target is unknown. Between the trimmed V and J ends, which lost 0 bases and 1 base, there was a span of 10 bases. Germline V CDR1 and CDR2: SGDLS, YYNGEE. This CDR3 contains 15 residues. This sample was taken from a study of T cell clonotyping in hematopoietic cell transplantation. Findings and caveats of the study: Broader posttransplant TCR repertoire diversity was predicted by graft donor and pretransplant recipient Inverse Simpson Index values. Pathologically expanded recipient clonotypes increased progressively from day 30 to day 180 as diversity fell. Cells were unsorted, so CD4 and CD8 contributions were not separated.

Produced via immunoSEQ multiplex PCR; TCRdb's table is partial and in-frame only. The sample contains around 6,300 clones, about 86% of which appear only once. The TCR comes from a female patient in her forties or fifties who had an allogeneic stem cell transplant from an unrelated donor, so the T cells may come from the graft donor. Some clones in this sample may be carry-over from other donors' samples. This sequence joins TRBV9 and TRBJ1-2, with a possible D match to TRBD1 (5 bases). The source was peripheral blood mononuclear cells, collected 180 days after allogeneic stem cell transplant. CDR3 sequence: CASSVARQGNYGYTF. CDR3 nucleotide sequence: TGTGCCAGCAGCGTAGCTCGGCAGGGTAACTATGGCTACACCTTC. The full variable domain, its missing parts supplied by reference TRBV9 and TRBJ1-2, is DSGVTQTPKHLITATGQRVTLRCSPRSGDLSVYWYQQSLDQGLQFLIQYYNGEERAKGNILERFSAQQFPDLHSELNLSSLELGDSALYFCASSVARQGNYGYTFGSGTRLTVV.